The entry below gives a single T cell receptor beta chain sequence along with its context. The record originates from a study of cytomegalovirus exposure and HLA in healthy donors. The wider study: In an early release, HLA-typed donors contributed some 88 million unique TCR sequences.

Vbeta (60) and Jbeta (13) primers were used in the PCR. This table comes from immunoSEQ multiplex PCR, and its TCRdb copy is limited to in-frame clones, with some not included. The sample includes some 90,000 clones, roughly 86% of them seen just once. Looked up from germline, CDR1 is MNHEY and CDR2 is SVGAGI. The CDR3 runs to 12 residues. V shed 2 bases and J shed 5 bases, with 7 bases lying between them. The rearrangement uses TRBV6-5 and TRBJ2-7; D gene unclear. The clonotype comes from a human donor in good health. The sample comprised PBMCs. Here the CDR3 DNA reads TGTGCCAGCAGTTACCCCCCCAACGAGCAGTACTTC. Amino acid sequence: CASSYPPNEQYF.